Each of the 12 T cell receptor beta chains below was sequenced from the same sample in a study of post-analysis software for immune sequencing data. The TCR beta cDNA libraries carried unique molecular identifiers. One entry per CDR3 protein, called by TCRdb with MiXCR from the PCR reads. The data hold roughly 800,000 distinct CDR3 sequences, with 25% to 30% observed a single time. Their antigens are not known. Overall study findings and caveats: Patients carried a handful of TRBV segments more frequently than controls did, and TRBV5-6, TRBV5-1 and TRBV20-1 were among them.

The material sequenced was blood. The receptors were gathered from a girl between 10 and 17 years old with multiple sclerosis.

V usage is TRBV20-1 and J usage is TRBJ2-7; weak D call: TRBD1 (6 bases). V gave up 6 bases and J gave up 3 bases, with 12 bases separating them. Germline-derived CDR1 and CDR2 are DFQATT and SNEGSKA (reference sequence). The CDR3 contains 12 residues. CDR3 residues: CSAKEQGYEQYF. The CDR3 DNA is TGCAGTGCCAAGGAACAGGGCTACGAGCAGTACTTC.

This clonotype was seen only a few times. V and J are TRBV7-2 and TRBJ2-7; 16 positions match TRBD2. CDR1 and CDR2 (germline): SGHTA, FQGNSA. After removal of 5 bases from V and 2 bases from J, the junction contained 0 bases not matched to a gene. The CDR3 spans 15 residues. The CDR3: CASSGTSGRAYEQYF. CDR3 DNA: TGTGCCAGCAGCGGGACTAGCGGGAGGGCCTACGAGCAGTACTTC.

The chain uses TRBV10-3 and TRBJ2-3; 11 positions agree with TRBD2. Germline CDR1 reads ENHRY; CDR2 reads SYGVKD. The CDR3 extends over 16 amino acids. The J segment lost 4 bases and the V segment lost 6 bases, leaving 9 bases of the junction unmatched. CDR3 sequence (DNA): TGTGCCATCAGCTATACTAGCGGGAGTGCCTCAGATACGCAGTATTTT. Its protein product is CAISYTSGSASDTQYF.

The sample holds a few counts of this clonotype. This chain joins TRBV10-3 and TRBJ1-2, with D unresolved. The V and J ends lost 7 bases and 4 bases respectively, with 13 bases between them. The CDR3 contains 13 residues. Germline CDR1 reads ENHRY; CDR2 reads SYGVKD. CDR3 DNA: TGTGCCATCACCTTTTGGGTAGGCTATGGCTACACCTTC. Its protein product is CAITFWVGYGYTF.

CDR3 protein: CASSPPIAKWREAFF. The CDR3 region has the DNA TGTGCCAGCTCACCACCTATCGCGAAGTGGCGTGAAGCTTTCTTT. V gene TRBV18 combines with J gene TRBJ1-1; D ambiguous. The V end was cut by 0 bases, the J end by 7 bases, with 15 bases between. Per the germline V gene, CDR1 is KGHSH and CDR2 is LQKENI. CDR3 size: 15 residues.

This clonotype has just a few counts. The chain has TRBV6-6 and TRBJ1-5, with D perhaps matching TRBD1 (6 bases). The germline V gene encodes CDR1 MNHNY and CDR2 SVGAGI (reference sequence). The CDR3 length is 14 residues. The germline V and J ends were trimmed by 5 bases and 5 bases, with 13 bases remaining between them. The CDR3 loop reads CASSQGRWDQPQHF. Written as DNA, the CDR3 is TGTGCCAGCAGTCAGGGGCGCTGGGATCAGCCCCAGCATTTT.

The genes are TRBV10-3 and TRBJ1-4, with a weak D call TRBD1 (5 bases). Trimming removed 0 bases from V and 2 bases from J, with 13 bases in between. The CDR3 length is 17 residues. Germline CDR1 ENHRY, CDR2 SYGVKD. The CDR3 sequence: CAISESAGRGTNEKLFF. Here the CDR3 DNA reads TGTGCCATCAGTGAGTCAGCAGGGAGAGGGACTAATGAAAAACTGTTTTTT.

The V gene is TRBV6-2 or TRBV6-3, the J gene TRBJ2-3; D might be TRBD2 (6 bases). Germline V gives CDR1 MNHEY, CDR2 SVGEGT. This CDR3 comprises 15 residues. The V and J ends lost 6 bases and 2 bases respectively, with 15 bases between them. The CDR3 nucleotides read TGTGCCAGCAGCAGAGGTCGGGGGATCACAGATACGCAGTATTTT. This sequence encodes CASSRGRGITDTQYF.

This clonotype has more than one count but fewer than ten. The genes are TRBV13 and TRBJ2-7; D perhaps matches TRBD1 (5 bases). Germline lookup yields CDR1 PRHDT and CDR2 FYEKMQ (reference sequence). Trimming stripped 5 bases from V and 9 bases from J, with 20 bases between. The CDR3 totals 14 residues. The chain's CDR3 is CASSEATATKVQYF. As DNA, the CDR3 is TGTGCCAGCAGCGAGGCGACAGCGACGAAGGTGCAGTACTTC.

The chain is built from TRBV9 and TRBJ2-3; 7 bases fit TRBD2. Germline CDR1 and CDR2: SGDLS and YYNGEE. With 0 bases clipped from V and 9 bases from J, the junction kept 7 bases outside the gene matches. The CDR3 consists of 14 residues. CDR3 protein: CASSVVGGTRTQYF. The CDR3 nucleotides read TGTGCCAGCAGCGTAGTGGGGGGGACGCGGACGCAGTATTTT.

In the case of this clonotype: A read error may produce the germline difference seen at one junction end. The CDR3: CASSLEGPGKSIQYF. The CDR3 DNA is TGCGCCAGCAGCTTGGAGGGGCCGGGAAAAAGCATTCAGTACTTC. The rearrangement uses TRBV5-1 and TRBJ2-4, with D perhaps TRBD1 or TRBD2 (5 bases each). Germline CDR1 SGHRS, CDR2 YFSETQ. There are 15 residues in the CDR3.

Details on this clonotype: One end of the junction does not line up with germline, which may come from a read error. The chain employs TRBV5-1 and TRBJ1-5; tentative D call: TRBD1 (5 bases). The germline gives CDR1 SGHRS, CDR2 YFSETQ. This CDR3 has 15 amino acids. As DNA, the CDR3 is TGTGCCAGCAGCTTGGACACGTCTAGCAATCAGCCCCAGCATTTT. Encoded protein: CASSLDTSSNQPQHF.